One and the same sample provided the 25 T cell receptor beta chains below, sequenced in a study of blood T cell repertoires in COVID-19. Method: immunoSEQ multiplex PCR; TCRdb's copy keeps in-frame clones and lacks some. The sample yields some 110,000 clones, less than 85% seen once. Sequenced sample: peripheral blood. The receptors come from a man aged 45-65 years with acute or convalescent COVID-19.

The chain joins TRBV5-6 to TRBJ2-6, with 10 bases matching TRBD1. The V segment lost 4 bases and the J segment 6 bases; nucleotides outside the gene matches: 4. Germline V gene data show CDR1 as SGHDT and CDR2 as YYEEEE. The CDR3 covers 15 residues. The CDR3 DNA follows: TGTGCCAGCAGCAGGGACAGGGGAGAGGCCAACGTCCTGACTTTC. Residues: CASSRDRGEANVLTF.

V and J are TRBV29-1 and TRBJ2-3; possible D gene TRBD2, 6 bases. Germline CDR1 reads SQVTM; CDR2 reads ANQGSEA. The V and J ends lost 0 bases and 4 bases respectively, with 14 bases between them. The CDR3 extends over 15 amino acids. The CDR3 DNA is TGCAGCGTTGAAGATTCCGGGGGAGTGGCAGATACGCAGTATTTT. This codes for CSVEDSGGVADTQYF.

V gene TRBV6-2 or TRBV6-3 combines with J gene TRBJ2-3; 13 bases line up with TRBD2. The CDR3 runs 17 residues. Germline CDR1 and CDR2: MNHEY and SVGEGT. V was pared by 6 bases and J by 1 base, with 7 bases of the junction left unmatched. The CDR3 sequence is CASSLPGLAGRTDTQYF. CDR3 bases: TGTGCCAGCAGCTTGCCGGGACTAGCGGGGCGCACAGATACGCAGTATTTT.

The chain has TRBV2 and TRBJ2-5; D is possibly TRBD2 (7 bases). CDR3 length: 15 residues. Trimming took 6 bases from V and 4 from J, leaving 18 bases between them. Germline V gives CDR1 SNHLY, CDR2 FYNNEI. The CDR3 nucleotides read TGTGCCAGCAGCCTGCGGGGGTTCAGGGGAGAGACCCAGTACTTC. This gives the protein CASSLRGFRGETQYF.

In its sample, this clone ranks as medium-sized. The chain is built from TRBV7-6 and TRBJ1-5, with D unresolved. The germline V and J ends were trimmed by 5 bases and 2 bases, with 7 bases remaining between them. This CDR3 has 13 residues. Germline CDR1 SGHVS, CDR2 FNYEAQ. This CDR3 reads CASSGPGNQPQHF. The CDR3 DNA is TGTGCCAGCAGCGGTCCAGGCAATCAGCCCCAGCATTTT.

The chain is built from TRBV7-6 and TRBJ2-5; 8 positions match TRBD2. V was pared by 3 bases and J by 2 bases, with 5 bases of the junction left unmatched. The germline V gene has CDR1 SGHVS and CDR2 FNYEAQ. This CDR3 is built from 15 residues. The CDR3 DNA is TGTGCCAGCAGCTTCACTAGCGGAAGACAAGAGACCCAGTACTTC. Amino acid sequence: CASSFTSGRQETQYF.

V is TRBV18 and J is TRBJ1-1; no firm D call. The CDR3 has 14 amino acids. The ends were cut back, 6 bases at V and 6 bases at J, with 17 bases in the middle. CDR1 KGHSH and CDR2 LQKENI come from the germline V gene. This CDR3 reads CASSPGEGLSEAFF. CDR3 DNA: TGTGCCAGCTCCCCTGGCGAAGGACTTTCTGAAGCTTTCTTT.

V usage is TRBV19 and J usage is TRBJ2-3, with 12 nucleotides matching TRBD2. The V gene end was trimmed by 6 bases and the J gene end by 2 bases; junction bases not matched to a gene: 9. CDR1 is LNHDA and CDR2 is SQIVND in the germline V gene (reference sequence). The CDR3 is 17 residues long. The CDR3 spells CASSAARTSGNTDTQYF. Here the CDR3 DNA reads TGTGCCAGTAGCGCAGCGCGGACTAGCGGGAACACAGATACGCAGTATTTT.

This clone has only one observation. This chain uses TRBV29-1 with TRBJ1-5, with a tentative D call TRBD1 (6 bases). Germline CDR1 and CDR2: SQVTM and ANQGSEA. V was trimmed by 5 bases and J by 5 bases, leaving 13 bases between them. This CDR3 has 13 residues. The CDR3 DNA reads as TGCAGCGTTAAAACAGGGCGGCATCAGCCCCAGCATTTT. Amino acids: CSVKTGRHQPQHF.

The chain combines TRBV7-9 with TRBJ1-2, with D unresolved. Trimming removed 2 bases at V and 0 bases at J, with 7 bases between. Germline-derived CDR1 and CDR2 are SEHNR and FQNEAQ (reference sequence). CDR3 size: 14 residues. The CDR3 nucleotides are TGTGCCAGCAGCTTAAGCCTAACTAACTATGGCTACACCTTC. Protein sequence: CASSLSLTNYGYTF.

This chain's CDR3 is CASSLARGHPSGNTIYF. CDR3 in DNA: TGTGCCAGCAGCTTAGCCCGGGGACACCCCTCTGGAAACACCATATATTTT. The chain joins TRBV11-2 to TRBJ1-3; TRBD1 might be the D (6 bases). Trimming took off 1 base at V and 0 bases at J, with 13 bases between the two ends. Germline assignment: CDR1 SGHAT and CDR2 FQNNGV. The CDR3 is 17 residues long. The full variable domain, its missing parts supplied by reference TRBV11-2 and TRBJ1-3, is EAGVAQSPRYKIIEKRQSVAFWCNPISGHATLYWYQQILGQGPKLLIQFQNNGVVDDSQLPKDRFSAERLKGVDSTLKIQPAKLEDSAVYLCASSLARGHPSGNTIYFGEGSWLTVV.

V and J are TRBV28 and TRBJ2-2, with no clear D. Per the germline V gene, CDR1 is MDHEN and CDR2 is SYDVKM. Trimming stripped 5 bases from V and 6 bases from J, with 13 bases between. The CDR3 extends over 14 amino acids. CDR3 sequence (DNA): TGTGCCAGCAGTACCGTTCTGGGCGCCGGGGAGCTGTTTTTT. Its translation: CASSTVLGAGELFF. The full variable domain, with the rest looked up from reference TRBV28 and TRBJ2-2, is DVKVTQSSRYLVKRTGEKVFLECVQDMDHENMFWYRQDPGLGLRLIYFSYDVKMKEKGDIPEGYSVSREKKERFSLILESASTNQTSMYLCASSTVLGAGELFFGEGSRLTVL.

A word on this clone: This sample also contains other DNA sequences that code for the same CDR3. CDR3 amino acids: CASSLGSGDEKLFF. The CDR3 DNA reads TGCGCCAGCAGCTTGGGGAGCGGAGATGAAAAACTGTTTTTT. The rearrangement uses TRBV5-1 and TRBJ1-4; D uncertain. The ends were cut back, 0 bases at V and 6 bases at J, with 9 bases in the middle. This CDR3 has 14 residues. Germline V gene data show CDR1 as SGHRS and CDR2 as YFSETQ.

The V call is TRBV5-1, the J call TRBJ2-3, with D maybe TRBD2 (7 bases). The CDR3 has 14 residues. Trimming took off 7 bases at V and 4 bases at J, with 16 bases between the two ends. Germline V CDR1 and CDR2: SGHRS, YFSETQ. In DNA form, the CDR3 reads TGCGCCAGCGGGCCACAGGGAGGGGCAGATACGCAGTATTTT. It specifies CASGPQGGADTQYF. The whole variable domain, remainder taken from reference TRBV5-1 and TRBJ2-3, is KAGVTQTPRYLIKTRGQQVTLSCSPISGHRSVSWYQQTPGQGLQFLFEYFSETQRNKGNFPGRFSGRQFSNSRSEMNVSTLELGDSALYLCASGPQGGADTQYFGPGTRLTVL.

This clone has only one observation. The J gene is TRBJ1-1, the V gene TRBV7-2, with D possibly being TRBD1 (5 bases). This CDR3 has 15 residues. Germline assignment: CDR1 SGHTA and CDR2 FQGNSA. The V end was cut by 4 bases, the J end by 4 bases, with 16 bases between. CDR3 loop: CASSSQGGRPTEAFF. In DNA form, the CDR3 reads TGTGCCAGCAGCTCTCAGGGAGGCCGGCCCACTGAAGCTTTCTTT.

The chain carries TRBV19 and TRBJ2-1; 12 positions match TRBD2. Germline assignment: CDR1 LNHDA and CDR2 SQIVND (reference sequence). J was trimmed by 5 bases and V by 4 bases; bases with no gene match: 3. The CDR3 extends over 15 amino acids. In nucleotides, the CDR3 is TGTGCCAGTAGTACCCGGACTAGCGGGAACAATGAGCAGTTCTTC. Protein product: CASSTRTSGNNEQFF.

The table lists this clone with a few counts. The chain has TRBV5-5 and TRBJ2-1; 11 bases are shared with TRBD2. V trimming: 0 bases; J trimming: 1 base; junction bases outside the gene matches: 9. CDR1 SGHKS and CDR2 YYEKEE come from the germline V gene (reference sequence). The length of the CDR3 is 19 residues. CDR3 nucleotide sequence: TGTGCCAGCAGCTTGGGGCGGAAACTAGCGGGAGAGTCCTACAATGAGCAGTTCTTC. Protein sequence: CASSLGRKLAGESYNEQFF.

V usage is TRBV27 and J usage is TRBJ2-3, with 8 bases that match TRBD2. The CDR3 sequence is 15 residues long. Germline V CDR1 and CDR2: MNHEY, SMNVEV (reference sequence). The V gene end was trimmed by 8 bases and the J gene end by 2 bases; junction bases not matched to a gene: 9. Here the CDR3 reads CASCPETSDTDTQYF. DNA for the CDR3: TGTGCCAGCTGCCCCGAGACTAGCGACACAGATACGCAGTATTTT.

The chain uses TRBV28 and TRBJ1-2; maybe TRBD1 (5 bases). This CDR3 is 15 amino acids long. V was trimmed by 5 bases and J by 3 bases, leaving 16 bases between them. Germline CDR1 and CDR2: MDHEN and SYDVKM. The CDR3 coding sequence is TGTGCCAGCAGTCCTATGACAGTCTCTGACTATGGCTACACCTTC. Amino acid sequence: CASSPMTVSDYGYTF.

The CDR3 DNA is TGTGCCAGCAGCCAAGCGACTGCGCGGTCCTACGAGCAGTACTTC. Its translation: CASSQATARSYEQYF. The V gene is TRBV3-1 (or the pseudogene TRBV3-2), the J gene TRBJ2-7, with unresolved D. Germline V gene lookup returns CDR1 LGHDT and CDR2 YNNKEL (reference sequence). The V end was cut by 1 base, the J end by 1 base, with 11 bases between. The CDR3 sequence is 15 residues long.

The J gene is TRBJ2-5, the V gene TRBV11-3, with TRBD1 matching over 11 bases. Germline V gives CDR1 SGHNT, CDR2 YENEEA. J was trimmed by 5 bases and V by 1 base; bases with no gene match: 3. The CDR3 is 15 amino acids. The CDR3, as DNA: TGTGCCAGCAGCTTAGGGACAGGGGGCAAGGAGACCCAGTACTTC. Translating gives CASSLGTGGKETQYF.

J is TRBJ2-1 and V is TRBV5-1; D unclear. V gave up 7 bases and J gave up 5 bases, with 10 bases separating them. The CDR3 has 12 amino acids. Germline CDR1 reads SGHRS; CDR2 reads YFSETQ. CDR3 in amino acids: CASSVPDNEQFF. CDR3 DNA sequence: TGCGCCAGCTCAGTTCCCGACAATGAGCAGTTCTTC.

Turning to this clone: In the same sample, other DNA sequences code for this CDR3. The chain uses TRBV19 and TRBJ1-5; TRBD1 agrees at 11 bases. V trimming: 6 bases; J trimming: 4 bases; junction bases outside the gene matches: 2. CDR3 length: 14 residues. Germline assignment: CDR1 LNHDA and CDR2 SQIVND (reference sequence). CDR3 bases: TGTGCCAGTAGCGGGACAGGGGGTAATCAGCCCCAGCATTTT. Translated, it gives CASSGTGGNQPQHF.

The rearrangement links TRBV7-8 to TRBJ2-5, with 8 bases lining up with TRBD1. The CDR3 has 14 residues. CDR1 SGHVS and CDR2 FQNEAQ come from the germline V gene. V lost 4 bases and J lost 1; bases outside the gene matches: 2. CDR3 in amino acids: CASSSDRGQETQYF. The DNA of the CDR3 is TGTGCCAGCAGCTCCGACAGGGGCCAAGAGACCCAGTACTTC.

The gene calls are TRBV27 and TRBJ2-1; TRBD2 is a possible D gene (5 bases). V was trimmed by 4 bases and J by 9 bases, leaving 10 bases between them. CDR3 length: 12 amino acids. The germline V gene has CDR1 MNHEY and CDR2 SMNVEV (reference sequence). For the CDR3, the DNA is TGTGCCAGCAGTTCGACGGGGAGTGAGCAGTTCTTC. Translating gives CASSSTGSEQFF.